These 27 T cell receptor beta chains originate from one sample sequenced in a study of blood T cell repertoires in COVID-19. Sequenced by immunoSEQ multiplex PCR; TCRdb stores in-frame clones only, minus some. The sample contains 95,000 to 150,000 clones, around 81% of which appear only once. The specimen sequenced was peripheral blood. All receptors come from a man between 25 and 39 years old with COVID-19, enrolled during active disease.

The chain is built from TRBV12-5 and TRBJ2-1; D perhaps matches TRBD1 (5 bases). This CDR3 has 15 amino acids. Germline CDR1 and CDR2: LGHNT and FRNRAP. V was clipped by 6 bases and J by 4 bases, with 16 bases between them. CDR3 loop: CASGFDSLFYNEQFF. The DNA of the CDR3 is TGTGCTAGTGGCTTCGACAGTTTATTTTACAATGAGCAGTTCTTC.

The chain joins TRBV30 to TRBJ2-5; the D gene is possibly TRBD2 (6 bases). Trimming cost V 3 bases and J 1 base, with 15 bases left between them. This CDR3 is 15 amino acids long. CDR1 is GTSNPN, CDR2 SVGIG, per germline (reference sequence). CDR3 protein: CAWSVGTPLQETQYF. In DNA form, the CDR3 reads TGTGCCTGGAGCGTCGGGACTCCTCTCCAAGAGACCCAGTACTTC.

V is TRBV6-2 or TRBV6-3 and J is TRBJ2-5; 10 nucleotides line up with TRBD1. The junction had 13 bases not matched to a gene; V was cut back by 2 bases and J by 4 bases. CDR1 is MNHEY and CDR2 is SVGEGT in the germline V gene. CDR3 length equals 18 residues. In nucleotides, the CDR3 is TGTGCCAGCAGTTACGGCGCTTGGGGACAGGGGTATCGAGAGACCCAGTACTTC. Translated, it gives CASSYGAWGQGYRETQYF.

The rearrangement links TRBV27 to TRBJ1-6; 8 nucleotides agree with TRBD1. The germline V gene encodes CDR1 MNHEY and CDR2 SMNVEV (reference sequence). The CDR3 covers 15 residues. V lost 1 base, J lost 6 bases, and 2 bases stayed unmatched. CDR3: CASSLLTGGNSPLHF. The DNA of the CDR3 is TGTGCCAGCAGTTTATTAACAGGGGGTAATTCACCCCTCCACTTT.

The chain has TRBV3-1 (or the pseudogene TRBV3-2) and TRBJ2-5, with TRBD1 matching over 7 bases. This CDR3 comprises 14 residues. Germline V CDR1 and CDR2: LGHDT, YNNKEL (reference sequence). V was clipped by 1 base and J by 3 bases; unmatched bases: 2. CDR3 sequence reads: CASSQADREETQYF. DNA for the CDR3: TGTGCCAGCAGCCAAGCCGACAGGGAAGAGACCCAGTACTTC.

This rearrangement joins TRBV4-1 to TRBJ1-4, with 8 bases matching TRBD1. The CDR3 contains 14 residues. V shed 4 bases and J 8 bases; nucleotides not matched to a gene: 6. Germline V lookup: CDR1 MGHRA, CDR2 YSYEKL. The CDR3 region has the DNA TGCGCCAGCAGCCTCAGGGGGCAACACGAAAAACTGTTTTTT. Amino acids: CASSLRGQHEKLFF.

The V and J genes are TRBV19 and TRBJ2-4; D is undetermined. Per the germline V gene, CDR1 is LNHDA and CDR2 is SQIVND (reference sequence). V was pared by 3 bases and J by 2 bases, with 8 bases between. The CDR3 loop spans 14 amino acids. DNA for the CDR3: TGTGCCAGTAGTATGGAACAGACCAAAAACATTCAGTACTTC. Translated, it gives CASSMEQTKNIQYF.

This clone showed up just a few times. This chain uses TRBV5-1 with TRBJ1-6, with a weak D call TRBD1 (5 bases). The CDR3 is made up of 15 amino acids. Between the trimmed V and J ends, which lost 0 bases and 10 bases, there was a span of 14 bases. CDR1 SGHRS and CDR2 YFSETQ come from the germline V gene. The CDR3 sequence is CASSLAWAGLSPLHF. CDR3 sequence (DNA): TGCGCCAGCAGCTTGGCCTGGGCAGGGTTGTCACCCCTCCACTTT.

The genes are TRBV19 and TRBJ1-3; D uncertain. The germline gives CDR1 LNHDA, CDR2 SQIVND (reference sequence). V lost 8 bases to trimming and J lost 4 bases, with 15 bases between them. CDR3 size: 14 residues. CDR3 coding DNA: TGTGCCAGTTCAAACTGGTTTACGGGAAACACCATATATTTT. Amino acids: CASSNWFTGNTIYF. The variable domain in full, completed from reference TRBV19 and TRBJ1-3, reads DGGITQSPKYLFRKEGQNVTLSCEQNLNHDAMYWYRQDPGQGLRLIYYSQIVNDFQKGDIAEGYSVSREKKESFPLTVTSAQKNPTAFYLCASSNWFTGNTIYFGEGSWLTVV.

The chain has TRBV9 and TRBJ1-1, with D hard to call. The V and J ends lost 2 bases and 9 bases respectively, with 14 bases between them. The CDR3 covers 13 residues. Germline V gives CDR1 SGDLS, CDR2 YYNGEE. This CDR3 is CASSVGDTAKAFF. In nucleotides, the CDR3 is TGTGCCAGCAGCGTTGGCGACACGGCGAAAGCTTTCTTT.

The chain carries TRBV10-3 and TRBJ1-5; the D gene is possibly TRBD1 (5 bases). Deletions cut 8 bases from V and 2 bases from J, with 10 bases between. The length of the CDR3 is 13 residues. Germline CDR1 reads ENHRY; CDR2 reads SYGVKD. In DNA, the CDR3 is TGTGCCATCGGGGGGAGTGGCAATCAGCCCCAGCATTTT. This sequence encodes CAIGGSGNQPQHF.

This clone was observed a single time. The chain employs TRBV28 and TRBJ1-2; the D gene is possibly TRBD1 (6 bases). Trimming removed 3 bases at V and 5 bases at J, with 16 bases between. The CDR3 extends over 15 amino acids. In germline, CDR1 is MDHEN, CDR2 SYDVKM. CDR3 DNA sequence: TGTGCCAGCAGTTTCCCCTCGGACAGCCCTTATGGCTACACCTTC. It yields the protein CASSFPSDSPYGYTF.

This chain connects TRBV9 to TRBJ1-6, with 11 bases aligning to TRBD1. Trimming at V came to 0 bases and at J to 10 bases, leaving 6 bases not matched to a gene. This CDR3 contains 16 residues. Germline CDR1 reads SGDLS; CDR2 reads YYNGEE. This chain's CDR3 is CASSVDGGTGGSPLHF. CDR3 DNA sequence: TGTGCCAGCAGCGTAGATGGCGGGACAGGGGGATCACCCCTCCACTTT.

V and J are TRBV7-2 and TRBJ2-5; TRBD2 is a possible D gene (6 bases). V lost 1 base, J lost 5 bases, and 11 bases lay in between. The CDR3 extends over 14 amino acids. In germline, CDR1 is SGHTA, CDR2 FQGNSA. The CDR3 DNA follows: TGTGCCAGCAGCTTAGGGTCTAGCGTCGAGACCCAGTACTTC. This codes for CASSLGSSVETQYF. The variable domain in full, with the rest retrieved from reference TRBV7-2 and TRBJ2-5, is GAGVSQSPSNKVTEKGKDVELRCDPISGHTALYWYRQSLGQGLEFLIYFQGNSAPDKSGLPSDRFSAERTGGSVSTLTIQRTQQEDSAVYLCASSLGSSVETQYFGPGTRLLVL.

This clone was counted a few times. The chain carries TRBV5-5 and TRBJ1-5, with D hard to call. Germline assignment: CDR1 SGHKS and CDR2 YYEKEE (reference sequence). This CDR3 region has 15 residues. The ends were cut back, 3 bases at V and 0 bases at J, with 10 bases in the middle. CDR3 nucleotide sequence: TGTGCCAGCAGCTCCTTGCCAGATAGCAATCAGCCCCAGCATTTT. Protein sequence: CASSSLPDSNQPQHF.

This clone was counted a few times. The rearrangement links TRBV5-6 to TRBJ2-3; maybe TRBD2 (7 bases). V lost 4 bases to trimming and J lost 5 bases, with 20 bases between them. The CDR3 is 16 amino acids. Germline CDR1 SGHDT, CDR2 YYEEEE. Here the CDR3 DNA reads TGTGCCAGCAGCCGGGGGGCGGGGACCAAGCTAGATACGCAGTATTTT. Amino acid sequence: CASSRGAGTKLDTQYF.

The rearrangement links TRBV6-6 to TRBJ1-4, with 7 bases matching TRBD1. With 8 bases clipped from V and 4 bases from J, the junction kept 4 bases outside the gene matches. The germline CDR1 and CDR2 sequences are MNHNY and SVGAGI (reference sequence). The CDR3 extends over 13 amino acids. This CDR3 is CASEGQYNEKLFF. The DNA for the CDR3 is TGTGCCAGCGAGGGACAGTATAATGAAAAACTGTTTTTT.

This chain connects TRBV5-1 to TRBJ1-3; D gene unclear. V lost 1 base to trimming and J lost 0 bases, with 14 bases between them. The CDR3 runs 17 residues. Germline-derived CDR1 and CDR2 are SGHRS and YFSETQ. CDR3 in amino acids: CASSLRGSPSSGNTIYF. CDR3 in DNA: TGCGCCAGCAGCTTGAGAGGATCACCTTCCTCTGGAAACACCATATATTTT.

This clone has just a few counts. This sequence joins TRBV4-3 and TRBJ1-2, with 8 bases lining up with TRBD1. This CDR3 is 15 amino acids long. V was clipped by 3 bases and J by 2 bases; unmatched bases: 5. CDR1 and CDR2 from the germline V gene are LGHNA and YSLEER. CDR3 nucleotides: TGCGCCAGCAGCCAGTACAGGGGGATGAACTATGGCTACACCTTC. Protein sequence: CASSQYRGMNYGYTF.

In this sample, this clone turned up once. The V gene is TRBV18, the J gene TRBJ2-1; 10 positions agree with TRBD2. CDR3 length: 13 residues. Germline V gene data show CDR1 as KGHSH and CDR2 as LQKENI. V shed 1 base, J shed 9 bases, and the junction held 0 bases outside the gene matches. The CDR3 loop reads CASSPRTSGEQFF. The CDR3, as DNA: TGTGCCAGCTCACCACGGACTAGCGGTGAGCAGTTCTTC. Full variable domain (outside the CDR3, taken from reference TRBV18 and TRBJ2-1): NAGVMQNPRHLVRRRGQEARLRCSPMKGHSHVYWYRQLPEEGLKFMVYLQKENIIDESGMPKERFSAEFPKEGPSILRIQQVVRGDSAAYFCASSPRTSGEQFFGPGTRLTVL.

The CDR3 DNA follows: TGTGCCAGCAGTTCCAAGCGGGAACTATTAAGTTCAGATACGCAGTATTTT. As protein: CASSSKRELLSSDTQYF. The chain employs TRBV27 and TRBJ2-3; TRBD2 matches at 7 bases. Germline CDR1 MNHEY, CDR2 SMNVEV (reference sequence). The CDR3 is made up of 17 amino acids. Germline trimming cut 4 bases from V and 4 bases from J; bases unmatched to any gene: 14.

The CDR3 region has the DNA TGCGCCAGCAGCCCAGTACTAGCGGGAGACGGTGAGCAGTTCTTC. It is translated as CASSPVLAGDGEQFF. V is TRBV5-1 and J is TRBJ2-1, with 11 bases lining up with TRBD2. V was clipped by 4 bases and J by 9 bases; unmatched bases: 9. Germline V gene lookup returns CDR1 SGHRS and CDR2 YFSETQ. This CDR3 has 15 residues.

The V gene is TRBV12-3 or TRBV12-4, the J gene TRBJ2-4, with D hard to call. The CDR3 runs 13 residues. Trimming left V 4 bases short and J 3 bases short, with 7 bases between. The CDR3 is CASSWADKNIQYF. The CDR3 nucleotides read TGTGCCAGCAGTTGGGCTGACAAAAACATTCAGTACTTC.

This chain uses TRBV9 with TRBJ2-2, with TRBD2 matching over 11 bases. Losses at the gene ends were 4 bases for V and 1 base for J; bases not matched to a gene: 3. Looked up from germline, CDR1 is SGDLS and CDR2 is YYNGEE. The CDR3 length is 16 residues. CDR3 DNA: TGTGCCAGCAGCTCGACTAGCGGGGAGAACACCGGGGAGCTGTTTTTT. This sequence encodes CASSSTSGENTGELFF.

This rearrangement joins TRBV29-1 to TRBJ2-7; TRBD1 might be the D (5 bases). Trimming left V 8 bases short and J 2 bases short, with 13 bases between. CDR1 SQVTM and CDR2 ANQGSEA come from the germline V gene. The CDR3 consists of 12 residues. CDR3 sequence: CSSRTQTYEQYF. As DNA, the CDR3 is TGCAGCAGCCGGACACAAACCTACGAGCAGTACTTC.

V gene TRBV6-5 combines with J gene TRBJ1-4; TRBD1 matches at 8 bases. V shed 1 base and J 7 bases; nucleotides not matched to a gene: 2. The CDR3 sequence is 14 residues long. Germline values: CDR1 MNHEY, CDR2 SVGAGI. Here the CDR3 DNA reads TGTGCCAGCAGTTACTGGACAGGGTCTGAAAAACTGTTTTTT. Amino acids: CASSYWTGSEKLFF.

The chain links TRBV4-1 to TRBJ1-4; TRBD1 might be the D (6 bases). CDR3 size: 18 residues. Germline CDR1 reads MGHRA; CDR2 reads YSYEKL. Deletions cut 0 bases from V and 4 bases from J, with 18 bases between. In nucleotides, the CDR3 is TGCGCCAGCAGCCAAGATTCGGGGGCCAGCGGGGTTAATGAAAAACTGTTTTTT. Its protein is CASSQDSGASGVNEKLFF.